This TCR beta chain came from a study of shared T cell receptors in the human thymus. Repertoires were generated with immunoSEQ multiplex PCR, while TCRdb's copy carries only in-frame clones and drops some. The sample contains some 760,000 clones, 80% to 90% of which appear only once. This CDR3 is built from 13 residues. V was pared by 5 bases and J by 4 bases, with 1 base of the junction left unmatched. CDR1 is SGHAT, CDR2 FQNNGV, per germline. The sample was also reused in another study, on human thymus T cells. That paper notes: Resected material from corrective heart surgery provided the thymus tissue analysed.

The TCR was taken from a girl in the first two years of life with a congenital heart defect. The sequenced sample was thymocytes. This rearrangement joins TRBV11-2 to TRBJ2-7, with TRBD1 matching over 11 bases. CDR3 amino acids: CASSGQGAYEQYF. CDR3 bases: TGTGCCAGCAGCGGACAGGGGGCTTACGAGCAGTACTTC. The variable domain in full, with the rest retrieved from reference TRBV11-2 and TRBJ2-7, is EAGVAQSPRYKIIEKRQSVAFWCNPISGHATLYWYQQILGQGPKLLIQFQNNGVVDDSQLPKDRFSAERLKGVDSTLKIQPAKLEDSAVYLCASSGQGAYEQYFGPGTRLTVT.